The rows below give T cell receptor beta chains drawn from one sample of a study of regulatory T cells in long-lasting Graves disease. TCRdb ran MiXCR on the multiplex PCR reads and lists one entry per CDR3 protein. Among roughly 400,000 distinct CDR3 sequences listed, around 20% were seen once. This material consisted of peripheral blood mononuclear cells (PBMCs), taken when the disease was refractory, from a patient treated with antithyroid drugs. The receptors were gathered from a female donor with Graves disease. Each CDR3 is given with its conserved first and last residue. D genes are given only for firm matches. Size is omitted from some rows. Given values are once, few, many or a class for expanded clones.

size,J,V,D,CDR3,DNA
many,TRBJ1-2,TRBV6-1,-,CASSPGLIYGYTF,TGTGCCAGCAGTCCCGGGCTCATCTATGGCTACACCTTC
many,TRBJ1-6,TRBV6-1,TRBD1,CASRTGHNSPLHF,TGTGCCAGCAGGACAGGGCACAATTCACCCCTCCACTTT
many,TRBJ2-5,TRBV20-1,TRBD2,CSAGGLAGSIETQYF,TGCAGTGCTGGAGGACTAGCGGGGTCTATAGAGACCCAGTACTTC
-,TRBJ2-6,TRBV28,-,CASSYGSSGANVLTF,TGTGCCAGCAGTTATGGGAGCTCTGGGGCCAACGTCCTGACTTTC
few,TRBJ2-7,TRBV4-1,TRBD1,CASSQGDSQLYEQYF,TGCGCCAGCAGCCAGGGGGACAGTCAACTTTACGAGCAGTACTTC
-,TRBJ2-2,TRBV11-2,-,CASSPGFLASNTGELFF,TGTGCCAGCAGCCCCGGGTTCTTGGCCTCGAACACCGGGGAGCTGTTTTTT
once,TRBJ2-2,TRBV6-1,TRBD2,CASTGTSGITGELFF,TGTGCCAGCACGGGGACTAGCGGGATTACCGGGGAGCTGTTTTTT
-,TRBJ2-1,TRBV28,TRBD2,CASSTRGGWYNEQFF,TGTGCCAGCAGTACTAGGGGAGGGTGGTACAATGAGCAGTTCTTC
many,TRBJ1-2,TRBV2,-,CASTKRAGTNYGYTF,TGTGCCAGCACCAAAAGGGCAGGAACTAACTATGGCTACACCTTC
many,TRBJ2-5,TRBV28,-,CASSFRRGQETQYF,TGTGCCAGCAGTTTTCGGCGGGGCCAAGAGACCCAGTACTTC
few,TRBJ2-5,TRBV4-1,-,CASSQVGGGNLVETQYF,TGCGCCAGCAGCCAAGTTGGTGGCGGGAACCTAGTTGAGACCCAGTACTTC
few,TRBJ2-5,TRBV9,-,CASSVVGGDQETQYF,TGTGCCAGCAGCGTAGTCGGAGGGGACCAAGAGACCCAGTACTTC
few,TRBJ1-1,TRBV5-1,TRBD1,CASSRGTGENTEAFF,TGCGCCAGCAGCCGAGGGACAGGAGAGAACACTGAAGCTTTCTTT
-,TRBJ1-5,TRBV27,-,CASSLSDSNQPQHF,TGTGCCAGCAGTTTATCAGATAGCAATCAGCCCCAGCATTTT
many,TRBJ2-5,TRBV11-2,-,CASSPRQTQYF,TGTGCCAGCAGCCCACGACAGACCCAGTACTTC
few,TRBJ1-5,TRBV15,TRBD1,CATSRGDSTNQPQHF,TGTGCCACCAGCAGAGGGGACAGCACCAATCAGCCCCAGCATTTT
many,TRBJ2-2,TRBV2,TRBD1,CAMRTGMNTGELFF,TGTGCCATGAGGACAGGGATGAACACCGGGGAGCTGTTTTTT
-,TRBJ1-1,TRBV7-9,TRBD1,CASSLFGQVLNTEAFF,TGTGCCAGCAGCCTCTTCGGACAGGTTTTGAACACTGAAGCTTTCTTT
many,TRBJ2-7,TRBV6-1,-,CASKVPGSYEQYF,TGTGCCAGCAAAGTCCCAGGGAGCTACGAGCAGTACTTC
-,TRBJ1-5,TRBV3-1,TRBD1,CASSLSDRGREQPQHF,TGTGCCAGCAGCCTCTCGGACAGGGGGCGCGAACAGCCCCAGCATTTT
many,TRBJ2-7,TRBV28,-,CASSSRSYEQYF,TGTGCCAGCAGTTCCCGCTCCTACGAGCAGTACTTC
few,TRBJ2-5,TRBV14,-,CASSKMRAGPNQETQYF,TGTGCCAGCAGCAAGATGAGGGCCGGCCCAAACCAAGAGACCCAGTACTTC
-,TRBJ2-2,TRBV20-1,TRBD1,CSALDRQMTGELFF,TGCAGTGCTTTGGACAGGCAGATGACCGGGGAGCTGTTTTTT
many,TRBJ2-2,TRBV24-1,TRBD1,CASGQGTGELFF,TGTGCCTCGGGACAGGGGACCGGGGAGCTGTTTTTT
many,TRBJ2-7,TRBV11-3,-,CASSTGIGYEQYF,TGTGCCAGCTCAACAGGTATCGGGTACGAGCAGTACTTC
-,TRBJ2-2,TRBV7-6,-,CASSSPSVAGELFF,TGTGCCAGCAGCTCCCCTAGTGTGGCTGGGGAGCTGTTTTTT
few,TRBJ2-2,TRBV14,TRBD2,CASSPLAGESTGELFF,TGTGCCAGCAGCCCATTAGCGGGAGAGAGCACCGGGGAGCTGTTTTTT
-,TRBJ2-1,TRBV28,TRBD2,CASSPSSGIAEQFF,TGTGCCAGCAGCCCCTCTAGCGGGATCGCTGAGCAGTTCTTC
-,TRBJ1-3,TRBV5-1,-,CASSLAGGASGNTIYF,TGCGCCAGCAGCTTGGCCGGGGGGGCAAGTGGAAACACCATATATTTT
many,TRBJ1-1,TRBV7-9,-,CASSLRAWGTEAFF,TGTGCCAGCAGCTTAAGGGCTTGGGGGACTGAAGCTTTCTTT
many,TRBJ2-7,TRBV5-1,TRBD2,CASSTGTSGEQYF,TGTGCCAGTAGTACCGGGACTAGCGGGGAGCAGTACTTC
many,TRBJ2-7,TRBV28,TRBD2,CASSLELAGDYEQYF,TGTGCCAGCAGTTTGGAGCTAGCGGGAGACTACGAGCAGTACTTC
many,TRBJ2-7,TRBV19,-,CASRQGGRYEQYF,TGTGCCAGCAGACAAGGGGGGCGCTACGAGCAGTACTTC
few,TRBJ2-3,TRBV28,-,CASSPGTSTDTQYF,TGCGCCAGCAGCCCCGGGACTAGCACAGATACGCAGTATTTT
-,TRBJ2-7,TRBV6-7,-,CASSYPARHHTRTYEQYF,TGTGCCAGCAGTTACCCTGCTCGACACCATACCAGAACCTACGAGCAGTACTTC
-,TRBJ2-7,TRBV28,TRBD1,CASSAPGQGVPYEQYF,TGTGCCAGCAGTGCCCCGGGGCAGGGGGTTCCCTACGAGCAGTACTTC
-,TRBJ2-2,TRBV5-6,TRBD2,CASSAHGGRAGTGELFF,TGTGCCAGCAGCGCCCATGGCGGGAGGGCCGGCACCGGGGAGCTGTTTTTT
few,TRBJ2-7,TRBV4-2,-,CASSQETSWVEQYF,TGTGCCAGCAGCCAAGAGACTAGTTGGGTCGAGCAGTACTTC
many,TRBJ2-2,TRBV15,TRBD1,CATSRKQGAGGELFF,TGTGCCACCAGCAGAAAACAGGGGGCGGGCGGGGAGCTGTTTTTT
-,TRBJ2-4,TRBV4-2,-,CASSPADLAKNIQYF,TGTGCCAGCAGCCCAGCGGATCTAGCCAAAAACATTCAGTACTTC